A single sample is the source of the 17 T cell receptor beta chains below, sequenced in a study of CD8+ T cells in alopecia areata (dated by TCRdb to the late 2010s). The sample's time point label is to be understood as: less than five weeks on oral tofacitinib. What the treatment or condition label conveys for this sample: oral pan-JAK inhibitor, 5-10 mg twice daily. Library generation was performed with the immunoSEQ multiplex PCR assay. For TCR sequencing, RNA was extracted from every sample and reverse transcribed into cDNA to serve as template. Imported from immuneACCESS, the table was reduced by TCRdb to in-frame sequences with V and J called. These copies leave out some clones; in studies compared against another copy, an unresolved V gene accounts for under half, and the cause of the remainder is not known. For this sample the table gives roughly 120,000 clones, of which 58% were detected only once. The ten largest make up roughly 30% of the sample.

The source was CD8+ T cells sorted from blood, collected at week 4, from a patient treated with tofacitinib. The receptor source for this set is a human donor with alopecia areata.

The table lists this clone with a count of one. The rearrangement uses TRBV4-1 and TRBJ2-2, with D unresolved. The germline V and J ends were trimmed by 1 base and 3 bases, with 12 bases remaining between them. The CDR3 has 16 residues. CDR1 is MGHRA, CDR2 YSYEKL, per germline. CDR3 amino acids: CASSQVLIVDTGELFF. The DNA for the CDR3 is TGCGCCAGCAGCCAAGTACTAATCGTTGACACCGGGGAGCTGTTTTTT.

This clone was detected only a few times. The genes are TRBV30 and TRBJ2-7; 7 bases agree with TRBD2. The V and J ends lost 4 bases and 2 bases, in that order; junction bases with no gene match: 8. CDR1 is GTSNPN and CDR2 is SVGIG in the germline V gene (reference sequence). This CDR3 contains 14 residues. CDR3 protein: CAWNPPAGTYEQYF. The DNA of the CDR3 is TGTGCCTGGAATCCCCCAGCGGGAACCTACGAGCAGTACTTC.

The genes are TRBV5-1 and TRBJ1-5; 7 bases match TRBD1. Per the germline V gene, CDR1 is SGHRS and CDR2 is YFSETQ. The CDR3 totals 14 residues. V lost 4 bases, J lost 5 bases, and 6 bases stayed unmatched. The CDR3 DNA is TGCGCCAGCAGCGAGCCCAGGGGGGATCAGCCCCAGCATTTT. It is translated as CASSEPRGDQPQHF.

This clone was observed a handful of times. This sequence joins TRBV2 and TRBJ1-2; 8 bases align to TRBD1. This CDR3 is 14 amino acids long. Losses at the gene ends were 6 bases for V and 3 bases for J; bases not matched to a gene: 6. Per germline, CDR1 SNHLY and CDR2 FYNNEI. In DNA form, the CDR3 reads TGTGCCAGCAGGGCAGGGGGCAGCTACTATGGCTACACCTTC. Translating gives CASRAGGSYYGYTF.

The CDR3 nucleotides read TGTGCCTCAGCCCCGCGCCCCTACAATGAGCAGTTCTTC. It encodes CASAPRPYNEQFF. V and J are TRBV30 and TRBJ2-1; unclear D gene. V was shortened by 7 bases and J by 2 bases, with 12 bases between the two germline ends. This CDR3 is built from 13 residues. CDR1 is GTSNPN and CDR2 is SVGIG in the germline V gene (reference sequence).

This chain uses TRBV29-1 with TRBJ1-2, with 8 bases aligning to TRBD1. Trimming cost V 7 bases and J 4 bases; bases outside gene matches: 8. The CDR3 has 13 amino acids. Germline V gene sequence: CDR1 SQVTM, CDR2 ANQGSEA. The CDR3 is CSEQGVGGYGYTF. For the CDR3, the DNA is TGCAGCGAACAGGGGGTTGGCGGCTATGGCTACACCTTC.

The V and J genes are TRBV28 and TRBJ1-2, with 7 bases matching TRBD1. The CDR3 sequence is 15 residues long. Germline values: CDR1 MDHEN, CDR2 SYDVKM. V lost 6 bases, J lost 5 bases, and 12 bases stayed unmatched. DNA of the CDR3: TGTGCCAGCAGAACCTTCTTAGGGACAGCATATGGCTACACCTTC. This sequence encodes CASRTFLGTAYGYTF.

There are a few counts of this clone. CDR3 nucleotide sequence: TGCAGCGTTGAAGATCCGGCAGGGTGGACTGAAGCTTTCTTT. Translating gives CSVEDPAGWTEAFF. The chain recombines TRBV29-1 with TRBJ1-1, with D maybe TRBD1 (5 bases). The length of the CDR3 is 14 residues. Germline values: CDR1 SQVTM, CDR2 ANQGSEA. V lost 0 bases and J 5 bases, leaving 13 bases between the germline ends.

CDR3 sequence (DNA): TGTGCCAGCAGCCTTTACACCGGGGAGCTGTTTTTT. As protein: CASSLYTGELFF. The chain combines TRBV14 with TRBJ2-2; D is unresolved. The CDR3 runs to 12 residues. V gave up 4 bases and J gave up 3 bases, with 3 bases separating them. Germline CDR1 reads SGHDN; CDR2 reads FVKESK.

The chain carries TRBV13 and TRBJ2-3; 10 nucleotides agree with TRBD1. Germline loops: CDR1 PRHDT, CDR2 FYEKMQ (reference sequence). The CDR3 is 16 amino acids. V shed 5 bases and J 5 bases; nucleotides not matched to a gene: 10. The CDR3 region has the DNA TGTGCCAGCAGCACCGGGGACAGGGGCTTAGGAGATACGCAGTATTTT. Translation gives CASSTGDRGLGDTQYF. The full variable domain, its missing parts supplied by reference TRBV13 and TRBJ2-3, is AAGVIQSPRHLIKEKRETATLKCYPIPRHDTVYWYQQGPGQDPQFLISFYEKMQSDKGSIPDRFSAQQFSDYHSELNMSSLELGDSALYFCASSTGDRGLGDTQYFGPGTRLTVL.

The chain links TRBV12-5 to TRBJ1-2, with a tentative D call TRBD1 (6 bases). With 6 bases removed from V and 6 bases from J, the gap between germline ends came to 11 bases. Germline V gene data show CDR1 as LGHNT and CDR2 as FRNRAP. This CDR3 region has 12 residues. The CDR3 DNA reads TGTGCTAGTGGACTGCACAGGGATGGCTACACCTTC. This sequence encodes CASGLHRDGYTF.

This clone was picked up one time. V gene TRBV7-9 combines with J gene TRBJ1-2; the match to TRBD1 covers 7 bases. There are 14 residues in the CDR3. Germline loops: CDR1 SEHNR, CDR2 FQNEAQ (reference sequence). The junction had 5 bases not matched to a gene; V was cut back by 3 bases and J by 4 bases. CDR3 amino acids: CASSFTGAVYGYTF. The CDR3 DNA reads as TGTGCCAGCAGCTTCACAGGGGCCGTCTATGGCTACACCTTC.

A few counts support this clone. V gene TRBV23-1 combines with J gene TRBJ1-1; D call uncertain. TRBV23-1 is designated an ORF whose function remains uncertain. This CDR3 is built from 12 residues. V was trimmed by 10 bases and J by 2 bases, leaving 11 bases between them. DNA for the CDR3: TGCGCCACTCAACACCCAAACACTGAAGCTTTCTTT. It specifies CATQHPNTEAFF.

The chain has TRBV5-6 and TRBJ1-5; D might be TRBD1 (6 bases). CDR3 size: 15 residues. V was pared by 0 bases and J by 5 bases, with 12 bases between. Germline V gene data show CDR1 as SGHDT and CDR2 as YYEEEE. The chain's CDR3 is CASSLAGDGHQPQHF. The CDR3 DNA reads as TGTGCCAGCAGCTTGGCAGGGGATGGGCATCAGCCCCAGCATTTT.

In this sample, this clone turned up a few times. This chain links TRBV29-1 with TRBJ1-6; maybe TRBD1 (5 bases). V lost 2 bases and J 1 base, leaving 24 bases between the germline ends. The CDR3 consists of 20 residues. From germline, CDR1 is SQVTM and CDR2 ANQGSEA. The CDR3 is CSVELQGPTQYGSYNSPLHF. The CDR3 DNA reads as TGCAGCGTTGAACTTCAGGGACCGACACAATATGGGTCCTATAATTCACCCCTCCACTTT.

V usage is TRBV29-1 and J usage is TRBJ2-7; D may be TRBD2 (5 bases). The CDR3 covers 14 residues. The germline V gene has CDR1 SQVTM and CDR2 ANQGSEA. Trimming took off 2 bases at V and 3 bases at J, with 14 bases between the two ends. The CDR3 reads CSVETRGLGYEQYF. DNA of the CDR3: TGCAGCGTTGAAACTAGAGGATTGGGCTACGAGCAGTACTTC.

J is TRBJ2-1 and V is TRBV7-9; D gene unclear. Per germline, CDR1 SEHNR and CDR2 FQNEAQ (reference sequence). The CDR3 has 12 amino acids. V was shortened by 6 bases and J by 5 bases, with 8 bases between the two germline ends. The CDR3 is CASRSGDNEQFF. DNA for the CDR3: TGTGCCAGCAGATCGGGCGACAATGAGCAGTTCTTC.